Listed below are T cell receptor beta chains from one sample, sequenced in a study of OX40 agonist ivuxolimab in advanced cancers. Using immunoSEQ multiplex PCR, the repertoire was profiled, and TCRdb retains in-frame clones only, with some absent. The table records fewer than 85,000 clones, 80% to 90% of them present only once. This material consisted of CD4+ or CD8+ T cells sorted from blood, taken in a trial of the OX40 agonist ivuxolimab. The origin of the receptors is an adult with an advanced solid tumor such as melanoma, head and neck, liver or kidney cancer. Each CDR3 is given with its conserved first and last residue. The order of the fields is D gene, V gene, J gene, clone size, CDR3 protein, CDR3 DNA. A D gene is named only where the DNA matches it firmly. The size of a clone is reported for some rows only, either as once, few or many, or as a class for expanded clones.

>.|TRBV28|TRBJ1-2|.
CASSQITHTGERGYTF
TGTGCCAGCAGTCAAATCACTCACACCGGGGAGAGGGGCTACACCTTC
>TRBD1|TRBV6-5|TRBJ2-3|.
CASSYSGTGGDTQYF
TGTGCCAGCAGTTATTCCGGGACAGGGGGGGATACGCAGTATTTT
>.|TRBV30|TRBJ2-7|few
CAWSVGGGNEQYF
TGTGCCTGGAGTGTAGGGGGGGGTAACGAGCAGTACTTC
>TRBD1|TRBV7-2|TRBJ1-6|.
CASSLGTGGSSPLHF
TGTGCCAGCAGCTTAGGGACAGGGGGTAGTTCACCCCTCCACTTT
>.|TRBV19|TRBJ2-3|.
CASTKRGVSTDTQYF
TGTGCCAGTACCAAGAGGGGGGTCAGCACAGATACGCAGTATTTT
>.|TRBV5-6|TRBJ2-6|.
CASSYVAGANVLTF
TGTGCCAGCAGCTACGTCGCTGGGGCCAACGTCCTGACTTTC
>.|TRBV28|TRBJ2-3|.
CASTPGPTDTQYF
TGTGCCAGCACCCCAGGCCCCACGGATACGCAGTATTTT
>.|TRBV7-9|TRBJ2-7|few
CASSIQAPNSREQYF
TGTGCCAGCAGCATCCAGGCACCTAACTCTAGAGAGCAGTACTTC
>.|TRBV5-1|TRBJ1-3|.
CASSLASQERDTIYF
TGCGCCAGCAGCTTGGCCTCTCAGGAACGGGACACCATATATTTT
>TRBD2|TRBV4-3|TRBJ2-1|.
CASSQWGFSGKGNEQFF
TGCGCCAGCAGCCAATGGGGGTTTAGCGGGAAGGGAAATGAGCAGTTCTTC
>TRBD1|TRBV4-3|TRBJ1-4|.
CASSHGGGTGDEKLFF
TGCGCCAGCAGCCATGGCGGAGGGACAGGGGATGAAAAACTGTTTTTT
>TRBD2|TRBV29-1|TRBJ2-1|.
CSVEGAGGDYNEQFF
TGCAGCGTTGAAGGAGCGGGAGGGGACTACAATGAGCAGTTCTTC
>.|TRBV7-8|TRBJ1-1|.
CASSLAAGNTEAFF
TGTGCCAGCAGCTTAGCGGCGGGGAACACTGAAGCTTTCTTT
>TRBD2|TRBV29-1|TRBJ2-4|.
CSVASGGTGGKNIQYF
TGCAGCGTTGCTAGCGGGGGGACGGGGGGCAAAAACATTCAGTACTTC
>.|TRBV10-3|TRBJ1-1|.
CAISPLGGNTEAFF
TGTGCCATCAGTCCCCTGGGGGGGAACACTGAAGCTTTCTTT
>TRBD1|TRBV29-1|TRBJ2-2|.
CSVEPGQGQGGELFF
TGCAGCGTTGAGCCCGGACAGGGACAGGGCGGGGAGCTGTTTTTT
>.|TRBV2|TRBJ1-3|.
CASRGGGAGNTIYF
TGTGCCAGCAGGGGTGGAGGGGCCGGAAACACCATATATTTT
>TRBD1|TRBV5-1|TRBJ1-6|.
CASSLSATGNSPLHF
TGCGCCAGCAGCTTGTCTGCGACAGGGAATTCACCCCTCCACTTT
>TRBD2|TRBV7-3|TRBJ2-7|.
CASSSGASGGSYEQYF
TGTGCCAGCAGCTCCGGGGCTAGCGGGGGATCCTACGAGCAGTACTTC
>.|TRBV7-9|TRBJ1-2|.
CASSLEAVNYGYTF
TGTGCCAGCAGCTTAGAGGCAGTTAACTATGGCTACACCTTC
>TRBD2|TRBV9|TRBJ2-7|.
CASSGIAGVSEQYF
TGTGCCAGCAGCGGGATAGCGGGAGTGAGCGAGCAGTACTTC
>.|TRBV28|TRBJ2-7|few
CASSLKAGIPYEQYF
TGTGCCAGCAGTTTGAAGGCAGGGATCCCCTACGAGCAGTACTTC